The 18 T cell receptor beta chains given below trace back to one sample, sequenced in a study of blood T cell repertoires in COVID-19. Produced via immunoSEQ multiplex PCR; TCRdb's table is partial and in-frame only. The sample lists 400,000 or so clones; around 89% were seen once. Sequencing input: peripheral blood. These TCRs come from a woman aged 40 to 55 with COVID-19, enrolled during active disease.

This clone occurred once. This chain joins TRBV9 and TRBJ1-2; D is uncertain. Germline V gives CDR1 SGDLS, CDR2 YYNGEE. V was cut by 6 bases and J by 6 bases, with 21 bases left in between. This CDR3 region has 15 residues. Here the CDR3 DNA reads TGTGCCAGCACCCGTACGCGGCTCGTGAACGATGGCTACACCTTC. Its protein is CASTRTRLVNDGYTF.

The chain recombines TRBV18 with TRBJ2-5; the match to TRBD2 covers 7 bases. Germline V CDR1 and CDR2: KGHSH, LQKENI. After removal of 4 bases from V and 1 base from J, the junction contained 3 bases not matched to a gene. The CDR3 contains 14 residues. The CDR3 coding sequence is TGTGCCAGCTCACAATCTAGCGGCCAAGAGACCCAGTACTTC. Residues: CASSQSSGQETQYF.

J is TRBJ1-2 and V is TRBV6-1, with a weak D call TRBD1 (5 bases). Germline CDR1 is MNHNS and CDR2 is SASEGT. The V end lost 3 bases, the J end lost 4 bases, and 12 bases lay between the germline ends. The CDR3 runs to 14 residues. In DNA, the CDR3 is TGTGCCAGCAGTGAGGGGGGTTATAGCTATGGCTACACCTTC. Translation: CASSEGGYSYGYTF.

The chain links TRBV28 to TRBJ2-7; 7 bases are shared with TRBD1. The CDR3 spans 15 residues. Germline lookup yields CDR1 MDHEN and CDR2 SYDVKM. J lost 7 bases, V lost 3 bases, and 12 bases had no gene match. The CDR3 region is CASSLLGQGVGEQYF. CDR3 nucleotide sequence: TGTGCCAGCAGTTTGTTGGGGCAGGGGGTTGGAGAGCAGTACTTC. The whole variable domain, remainder taken from reference TRBV28 and TRBJ2-7, is DVKVTQSSRYLVKRTGEKVFLECVQDMDHENMFWYRQDPGLGLRLIYFSYDVKMKEKGDIPEGYSVSREKKERFSLILESASTNQTSMYLCASSLLGQGVGEQYFGPGTRLTVT.

V is TRBV27 and J is TRBJ1-6; 7 nucleotides agree with TRBD1. CDR3 length: 16 amino acids. Losses at the gene ends were 6 bases for V and 5 bases for J; bases not matched to a gene: 10. Germline V gene sequence: CDR1 MNHEY, CDR2 SMNVEV (reference sequence). As DNA, the CDR3 is TGTGCCAGCAGACAGCAACAGGGGAGAGATAATTCACCCCTCCACTTT. Translation gives CASRQQQGRDNSPLHF.

The chain couples TRBV20-1 to TRBJ1-1; the D is unclear. V lost 3 bases, J lost 0 bases, and 14 bases lay in between. Germline assignment: CDR1 DFQATT and CDR2 SNEGSKA (reference sequence). CDR3 length: 15 amino acids. The DNA for the CDR3 is TGCAGTGCTAGTAAGGAGTTTTTAATGAACACTGAAGCTTTCTTT. Protein: CSASKEFLMNTEAFF.

This rearrangement joins TRBV19 to TRBJ1-5, with a weak D call TRBD1 (6 bases). Trimming shortened V by 3 bases and J by 5 bases, and 14 bases separated the two germline ends. The CDR3 runs to 15 residues. Germline assignment: CDR1 LNHDA and CDR2 SQIVND (reference sequence). CDR3 sequence (DNA): TGTGCCAGTAGTATTTATGGGGCAGGGGATCAGCCCCAGCATTTT. It translates to CASSIYGAGDQPQHF.

V gene TRBV7-2 combines with J gene TRBJ2-1, with 7 positions matching TRBD2. The CDR3 extends over 16 amino acids. J lost 2 bases, V lost 2 bases, and 6 bases had no gene match. Germline V CDR1 and CDR2: SGHTA, FQGNSA. CDR3 residues: CASSLTSVSTYNEQFF. CDR3 bases: TGTGCCAGCAGCTTAACTAGCGTTTCAACCTACAATGAGCAGTTCTTC. The variable domain in full, with the rest retrieved from reference TRBV7-2 and TRBJ2-1, is GAGVSQSPSNKVTEKGKDVELRCDPISGHTALYWYRQSLGQGLEFLIYFQGNSAPDKSGLPSDRFSAERTGGSVSTLTIQRTQQEDSAVYLCASSLTSVSTYNEQFFGPGTRLTVL.

The rearrangement uses TRBV5-6 and TRBJ1-1; D unclear. The CDR3 consists of 12 residues. Germline lookup yields CDR1 SGHDT and CDR2 YYEEEE. V lost 2 bases and J lost 6, with 8 bases in between. CDR3 residues: CASSFSGAEAFF. The CDR3 nucleotides read TGTGCCAGCAGCTTTTCCGGAGCTGAAGCTTTCTTT. The variable domain in full, with the rest retrieved from reference TRBV5-6 and TRBJ1-1, is DAGVTQSPTHLIKTRGQQVTLRCSPKSGHDTVSWYQQALGQGPQFIFQYYEEEERQRGNFPDRFSGHQFPNYSSELNVNALLLGDSALYLCASSFSGAEAFFGQGTRLTVV.

The chain is built from TRBV27 and TRBJ2-7; 7 nucleotides align to TRBD1. J was trimmed by 0 bases and V by 4 bases; bases with no gene match: 6. Looked up from germline, CDR1 is MNHEY and CDR2 is SMNVEV (reference sequence). The CDR3 is 15 residues long. CDR3 sequence: CASSSTGTISYEQYF. In nucleotides, the CDR3 is TGTGCCAGCAGTTCGACAGGGACGATCTCCTACGAGCAGTACTTC.

The chain has TRBV6-1 and TRBJ1-5; 8 bases align to TRBD1. The CDR3 extends over 21 amino acids. Germline CDR1 and CDR2: MNHNS and SASEGT. The V and J ends lost 2 bases and 0 bases, in that order; junction bases with no gene match: 18. The CDR3 nucleotides are TGTGCCAGCAGTGAACTTGTGGAACTGGGACAGGTCCCTTATAGCAATCAGCCCCAGCATTTT. Protein product: CASSELVELGQVPYSNQPQHF.

This clone was seen more than once but under ten times. The chain uses TRBV18 and TRBJ1-5; 8 bases are shared with TRBD1. The ends lost 6 bases at V and 2 bases at J; junction bases unmatched: 6. Germline V gives CDR1 KGHSH, CDR2 LQKENI. The CDR3 spans 15 residues. Written as DNA, the CDR3 is TGTGCCAGCTCGGGATCACAGGGGGGCAATCAGCCCCAGCATTTT. As protein: CASSGSQGGNQPQHF.

The chain combines TRBV30 with TRBJ2-7, with D possibly matching TRBD1 (6 bases). The CDR3 is made up of 14 amino acids. Germline lookup yields CDR1 GTSNPN and CDR2 SVGIG (reference sequence). Trimming cost V 3 bases and J 3 bases, with 15 bases left between them. The CDR3 region is CAWRPDRFFYEQYF. CDR3 coding DNA: TGTGCCTGGAGGCCCGACAGGTTTTTCTACGAGCAGTACTTC.

This clone was counted a single time. The V call is TRBV6-6, the J call TRBJ1-5, with no clear D. CDR1 and CDR2 (germline): MNHNY, SVGAGI (reference sequence). V lost 5 bases and J lost 1, with 12 bases in between. CDR3 size: 15 residues. The CDR3 region is CASSPLFASNQPQHF. In DNA, the CDR3 is TGTGCCAGCAGTCCCCTTTTCGCGAGCAATCAGCCCCAGCATTTT.

On this clone: One end of the junction varies from germline; a read error may be responsible. The chain is built from TRBV7-7 and TRBJ2-7; 8 positions agree with TRBD1. Germline CDR1 is SSHAT and CDR2 is FNYEAQ (reference sequence). The CDR3 totals 13 residues. The CDR3 coding sequence is TGTGCTAGCAGCCACGACAGGGGTAAAGAGCAGTACTTC. It yields the protein CASSHDRGKEQYF. Filled out from reference TRBV7-7 and TRBJ2-7, the complete variable domain reads GAGVSQSPRYKVTKRGQDVTLRCDPISSHATLYWYQQALGQGPEFLTYFNYEAQPDKSGLPSDRFSAERPEGSISTLTIQRTEQRDSAMYRCASSHDRGKEQYFGPGTRLTVT.

The chain is built from TRBV18 and TRBJ2-7; 9 bases are shared with TRBD1. Germline V gene sequence: CDR1 KGHSH, CDR2 LQKENI. The junction had 11 bases not matched to a gene; V was cut back by 5 bases and J by 6 bases. The CDR3 is 15 residues long. The CDR3 spells CASSDYRGPGLEQYF. The CDR3 DNA reads TGTGCCAGCTCAGACTACAGGGGGCCGGGACTCGAGCAGTACTTC.

This chain uses TRBV28 with TRBJ1-5; no definite D call. V shed 1 base and J shed 5 bases, with 15 bases lying between them. This CDR3 is built from 16 residues. Germline values: CDR1 MDHEN, CDR2 SYDVKM. The CDR3 protein is CASSLLTARRDQPQHF. The CDR3 bases are TGTGCCAGCAGTTTATTGACTGCCCGGAGAGATCAGCCCCAGCATTTT. Using reference TRBV28 and TRBJ1-5 for the parts outside the CDR3, the full variable domain is DVKVTQSSRYLVKRTGEKVFLECVQDMDHENMFWYRQDPGLGLRLIYFSYDVKMKEKGDIPEGYSVSREKKERFSLILESASTNQTSMYLCASSLLTARRDQPQHFGDGTRLSIL.

CDR3 in DNA: TGTGCCAGCTCCCTCTGGACAGGGACCGGGGAGCTGTTTTTT. Protein sequence: CASSLWTGTGELFF. V is TRBV18 and J is TRBJ2-2; 8 nucleotides match TRBD1. In germline, CDR1 is KGHSH, CDR2 LQKENI. The V segment lost 6 bases and the J segment 5 bases; nucleotides outside the gene matches: 5. CDR3 length: 14 residues.